This T cell receptor beta chain was captured in a study of blood T cell repertoires in COVID-19. About the study: T cells, B-cell-depleted T cells, or PBMCs provided the cDNA or gDNA that served as material.

V gave up 0 bases and J gave up 5 bases; unmatched junction bases: 4. The CDR3 is 15 amino acids. Germline V gene lookup returns CDR1 SGHRS and CDR2 YFSETQ. Under the authors' procedure: For nucleated cells, counts were estimated from reference gene primer amplification. Profiling relied on immunoSEQ multiplex PCR, and the TCRdb table lists in-frame clones only, not all of them. Clonal size and the V and J genes are those of that table, whereas D and trimming came from the DNA. Among more than 25,000 clones listed, around 88% were seen once. J is TRBJ2-5 and V is TRBV5-1, with 10 bases aligning to TRBD2. Sequencing was carried out using peripheral blood. This receptor was taken from a man between 65 and 85 years old with acute or convalescent COVID-19. Here the CDR3 DNA reads TGCGCCAGCAGCTTGGTAGCGGGAGGAGGGGAGACCCAGTACTTC. Amino acids: CASSLVAGGGETQYF.